A selection of T cell receptor beta chains follows, all from one sample in a study of vaccination effects on CD4 cells after COVID-19. For these receptors, no antigen is known. TCRdb keeps only in-frame clones here, not all; method: immunoSEQ multiplex PCR. The sample yields tens of thousands of clones, about 80% seen once. Sequencing used CD4+ T cells from PBMCs cultured with HCoV-OC43 spike peptides, obtained after COVID-19 vaccination. The source of these receptors is a human donor who received a COVID-19 vaccine. Each CDR3 is given with its conserved first and last residue. D genes are given only for firm matches. Size values are once, few and many counts, or a class for expanded clones, and some rows have none.

TRBD1,TRBJ1-2,TRBV6-6,-,TGTGCCAGCAGTGCCTGGACAGGTGGCTACACCTTC,CASSAWTGGYTF
TRBD1,TRBJ2-5,TRBV5-1,-,TGCGCCAGCAGCTTGGCTCGGACAGGGGGCGCGGAGACCCAGTACTTC,CASSLARTGGAETQYF
-,TRBJ1-2,TRBV6-5,-,TGTGCCAGCAGTTACCTCGAGGGTTATGGCTACACCTTC,CASSYLEGYGYTF
TRBD2,TRBJ2-1,TRBV6-5,-,TGTGCCAGCAGGTTTGCGGGGGGGCCCCACAATGAGCAGTTCTTC,CASRFAGGPHNEQFF
-,TRBJ2-2,TRBV29-1,-,TGCAGCGTTGGGGGCACCACCGGGGAGCTGTTTTTT,CSVGGTTGELFF
-,TRBJ1-2,TRBV6-1,-,TGTGCCAGCACCTCAATCGATGGGGGCTACACCTTC,CASTSIDGGYTF
TRBD1,TRBJ1-6,TRBV14,-,TGTGCCAGCAGCCAATTGTTGGGACAGGGGTATTCACCCCTCCACTTT,CASSQLLGQGYSPLHF
-,TRBJ1-6,TRBV18,-,TGTGCCAGCTCACCCGACCCGGCGGACTCACCCCTCCACTTT,CASSPDPADSPLHF
TRBD2,TRBJ2-2,TRBV4-3,-,TGCGCCAGCAGCCGCCTGATGGGGGTAGCGGGGGTCACCGGGGAGCTGTTTTTT,CASSRLMGVAGVTGELFF
-,TRBJ2-3,TRBV5-1,-,TGCGCCAGCAACCAACCCAGGGGCCGCAGATCCACAGATACGCAGTATTTT,CASNQPRGRRSTDTQYF
-,TRBJ1-1,TRBV5-6,few,TGTGCCAGCAGCGACGCAGGAACCGGTCGCACTGAAGCTTTCTTT,CASSDAGTGRTEAFF
-,TRBJ1-5,TRBV5-1,-,TGCGCCAGCAGCTTGGCCCCAGGCCCCGATCAGCCCCAGCATTTT,CASSLAPGPDQPQHF
TRBD2,TRBJ2-2,TRBV24-1,few,TGTGCTACTAGCGGGTTGAACACCGGGGAGCTGTTTTTT,CATSGLNTGELFF
-,TRBJ1-1,TRBV28,once,TGTGCCAGCAGTTTACAGGGGAGCTACACTGAAGCTTTCTTT,CASSLQGSYTEAFF
-,TRBJ1-2,TRBV5-1,-,TGCGCCAGCAGCTTGGTGTCAGGGGACTATGGCTACACCTTC,CASSLVSGDYGYTF
-,TRBJ2-3,TRBV19,-,TGTGCCGGACTCGAAACTAGCACAGATACGCAGTATTTT,CAGLETSTDTQYF
-,TRBJ2-1,TRBV28,-,TGTGCCAGCAGGAGGGCCGGCTCCTACAATGAGCAGTTCTTC,CASRRAGSYNEQFF
-,TRBJ2-2,TRBV6-1,-,TGTGCCAGCAGTGAGGTTATACGCCAGGGGTACGGGGAGCTGTTTTTT,CASSEVIRQGYGELFF
-,TRBJ2-3,TRBV11-1,-,TGTGCCAGCAGACCAGACCCATGGGGAACAGATACGCAGTATTTT,CASRPDPWGTDTQYF
-,TRBJ2-2,TRBV29-1,-,TGCAGCGTTGCCCCCCGGGGACTTCCGTCGAACACCGGGGAGCTGTTTTTT,CSVAPRGLPSNTGELFF
TRBD1,TRBJ1-1,TRBV30,once,TGTGCCTGGAGTCAGGGGGGGTACACTGAAGCTTTCTTT,CAWSQGGYTEAFF
-,TRBJ1-1,TRBV25-1,-,TGTGCCAGCATTGGTAGAATGAACACTGAAGCTTTCTTT,CASIGRMNTEAFF
-,TRBJ1-5,TRBV2,-,TGTGCCAGCAGTGGGGAATATCAGCCCCAGCATTTT,CASSGEYQPQHF
-,TRBJ2-3,TRBV4-1,-,TGCGCCAGCAGCCCTAGGCCCAATCTGGCAGATACGCAGTATTTT,CASSPRPNLADTQYF
TRBD1,TRBJ1-1,TRBV3-1/TRBV3-2,-,TGTGCCAGCAGTCGACAGGGAGTTATGAACACTGAAGCTTTCTTT,CASSRQGVMNTEAFF
TRBD1,TRBJ1-4,TRBV6-2/TRBV6-3,once,TGTGCCAGCAGTCGGGGGACAGCGTCTAATGAAAAACTGTTTTTT,CASSRGTASNEKLFF
-,TRBJ2-5,TRBV19,-,TGTGCCAGTAGAGTTGGGGAGACCCAGTACTTC,CASRVGETQYF
-,TRBJ1-5,TRBV5-6,-,TGTGCCAGCGGTTCGACAGAAGTGGGTTTTCAGCCCCAGCATTTT,CASGSTEVGFQPQHF
-,TRBJ2-3,TRBV25-1,-,TGTGCCAGCAGTGTGCGGGGTAGCACAGATACGCAGTATTTT,CASSVRGSTDTQYF
-,TRBJ2-1,TRBV29-1,-,TGCAGCGTTCGGGCAGGCAGGTTAAATGAGCAGTTCTTC,CSVRAGRLNEQFF
-,TRBJ2-3,TRBV3-1/TRBV3-2,-,TGTGCCAGCAGCCAAGTAGCCGGAGATACGCAGTATTTT,CASSQVAGDTQYF
-,TRBJ2-2,TRBV5-1,once,TGCGCCAGCAGCTTGGCCGGCCAGAACACCGGGGAGCTGTTTTTT,CASSLAGQNTGELFF
-,TRBJ2-3,TRBV30,-,TGTGCCTGCAGGCCTCGCGGGAGCACAGATACGCAGTATTTT,CACRPRGSTDTQYF
-,TRBJ2-3,TRBV5-1,-,TGCGCCAGCAGCTTGCTAACAGAGAGCACAGATACGCAGTATTTT,CASSLLTESTDTQYF
-,TRBJ1-6,TRBV18,-,TGTGCCAGCTCAGAGACAGTTAACTATTCACCCCTCCACTTT,CASSETVNYSPLHF
TRBD1,TRBJ2-1,TRBV5-4,few,TGTGCCAGCAGCTTTACAGGGGTCAATGAGCAGTTCTTC,CASSFTGVNEQFF
TRBD1,TRBJ1-1,TRBV3-1/TRBV3-2,-,TGTGCCAGCAGCCCACAGGGGTCTGAGGGGGGCGCTTTCTTT,CASSPQGSEGGAFF
TRBD1,TRBJ1-5,TRBV28,-,TGTGCCAGCAAGACAGGGGCGCATCAGCCCCAGCATTTT,CASKTGAHQPQHF
-,TRBJ1-1,TRBV9,few,TGTGCCAGCAGCGTAGAGTCACCACCCGCAATGAACACTGAAGCTTTCTTT,CASSVESPPAMNTEAFF
-,TRBJ1-2,TRBV2,-,TGTGCCAGCAAATGGACAGAAACTAACTATGGCTACACCTTC,CASKWTETNYGYTF
-,TRBJ1-1,TRBV2,-,TGTGCCAGCAGTGAAATGAGGAACACTGAAGCTTTCTTT,CASSEMRNTEAFF
-,TRBJ1-5,TRBV6-6,-,TGTGCCAGCAGTTACGACCGGGATCAGCCCCAGCATTTT,CASSYDRDQPQHF
-,TRBJ1-5,TRBV6-5,-,TGTGCCAGCAGCCTAAGACAGGAGAATCAGCCCCAGCATTTT,CASSLRQENQPQHF
TRBD2,TRBJ2-3,TRBV24-1,once,TGTGCCACCAGTGAGGGGGGACTAGCGGGGGGGCTTGATACGCAGTATTTT,CATSEGGLAGGLDTQYF
TRBD1,TRBJ2-1,TRBV24-1,-,TGTGCCACCAGTGATCCGGGACAGGTGAATGAGCAGTTCTTC,CATSDPGQVNEQFF
TRBD2,TRBJ2-3,TRBV7-2,-,TGTGCCAGCAGCTTAGTCCCGCTAGCGGGGTCCACAGATACGCAGTATTTT,CASSLVPLAGSTDTQYF
TRBD2,TRBJ2-3,TRBV19,-,TGTGCCAGTAGTATTCTGGCTAGCGGGGGCACAGATACGCAGTATTTT,CASSILASGGTDTQYF
-,TRBJ2-2,TRBV29-1,-,TGCAGCGCCGGTCACACCGGGGAGCTGTTTTTT,CSAGHTGELFF